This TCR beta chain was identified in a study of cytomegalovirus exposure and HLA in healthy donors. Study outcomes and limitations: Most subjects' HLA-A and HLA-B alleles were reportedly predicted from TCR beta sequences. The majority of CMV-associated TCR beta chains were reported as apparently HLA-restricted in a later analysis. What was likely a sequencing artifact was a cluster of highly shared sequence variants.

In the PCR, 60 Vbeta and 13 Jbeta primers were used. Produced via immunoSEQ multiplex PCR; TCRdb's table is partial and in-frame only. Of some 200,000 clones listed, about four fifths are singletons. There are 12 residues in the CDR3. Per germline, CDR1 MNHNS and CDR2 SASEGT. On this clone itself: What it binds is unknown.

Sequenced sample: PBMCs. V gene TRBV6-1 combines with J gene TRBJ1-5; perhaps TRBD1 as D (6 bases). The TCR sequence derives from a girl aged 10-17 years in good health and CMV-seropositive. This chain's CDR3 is CAARKGEGGQHF. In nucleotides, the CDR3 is TGTGCAGCGCGAAAAGGGGAAGGGGGCCAGCATTTT.